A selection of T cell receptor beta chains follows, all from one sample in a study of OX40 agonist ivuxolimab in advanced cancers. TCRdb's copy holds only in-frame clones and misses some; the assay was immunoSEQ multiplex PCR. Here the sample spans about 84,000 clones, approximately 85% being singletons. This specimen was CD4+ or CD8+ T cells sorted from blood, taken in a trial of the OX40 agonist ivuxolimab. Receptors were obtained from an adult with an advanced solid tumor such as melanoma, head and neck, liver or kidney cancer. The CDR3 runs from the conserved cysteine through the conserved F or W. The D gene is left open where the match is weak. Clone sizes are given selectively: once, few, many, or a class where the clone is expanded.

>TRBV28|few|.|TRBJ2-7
CASSSKFREQYF
TGTGCCAGCAGTTCGAAGTTCCGCGAGCAGTACTTC
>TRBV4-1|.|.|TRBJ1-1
CASSQDGAREAPFF
TGCGCCAGCAGCCAAGATGGTGCCAGGGAGGCTCCTTTCTTT
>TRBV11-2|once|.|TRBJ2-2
CASSLNRASTGELFF
TGTGCCAGCAGCTTAAACAGGGCAAGCACCGGGGAGCTGTTTTTT
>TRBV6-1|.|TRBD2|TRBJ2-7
CASSERGTSGTAWEQYF
TGTGCCAGCAGTGAGAGGGGGACTAGCGGGACAGCTTGGGAGCAGTACTTC
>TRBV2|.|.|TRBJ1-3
CASSGSSRGNTIYF
TGTGCCAGCAGTGGATCCAGCCGGGGAAACACCATATATTTT
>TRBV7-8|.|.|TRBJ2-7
CASSLEREQYF
TGTGCCAGCAGCTTGGAACGCGAGCAGTACTTC
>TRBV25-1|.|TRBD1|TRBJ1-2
CASSEAGGSYGYTF
TGTGCCAGCAGTGAAGCAGGGGGAAGCTATGGCTACACCTTC
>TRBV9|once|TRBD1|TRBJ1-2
CASSVGPGGDGYTF
TGTGCCAGCAGCGTAGGCCCAGGGGGAGATGGCTACACCTTC
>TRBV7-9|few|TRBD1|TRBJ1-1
CASSFQGDTEAFF
TGTGCCAGCAGCTTTCAGGGGGACACTGAAGCTTTCTTT
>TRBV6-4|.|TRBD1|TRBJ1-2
CASSEVGLWDRGRDGYTF
TGTGCCAGCAGTGAGGTCGGGCTTTGGGACAGGGGGCGGGATGGCTACACCTTC
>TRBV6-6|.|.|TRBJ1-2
CASSPLGRQGYGYTF
TGTGCCAGCAGTCCCCTGGGCCGTCAGGGGTATGGCTACACCTTC
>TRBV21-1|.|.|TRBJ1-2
CASSKGQGTHGYTF
TGTGCCAGCAGCAAAGGGCAGGGTACCCATGGCTACACCTTC
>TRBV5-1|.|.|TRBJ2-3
CASSLYPSADTQYF
TGCGCCAGCAGCTTGTATCCATCAGCAGATACGCAGTATTTT
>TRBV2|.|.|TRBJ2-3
CASIRPAPGGTQYF
TGTGCCAGCATAAGGCCGGCGCCCGGGGGTACGCAGTATTTT
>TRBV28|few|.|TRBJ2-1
CASTLTNEQFF
TGTGCCAGCACCTTGACCAATGAGCAGTTCTTC
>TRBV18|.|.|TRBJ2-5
CASSPRSETQYF
TGTGCCAGCTCACCACGATCAGAGACCCAGTACTTC
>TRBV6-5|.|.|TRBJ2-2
CASRRGRGSGELFF
TGTGCCAGCAGAAGAGGCAGGGGATCCGGGGAGCTGTTTTTT
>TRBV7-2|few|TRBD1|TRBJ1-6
CASSLGGTGTEF
TGTGCCAGCAGCTTAGGAGGGACAGGGACGGAGTTT
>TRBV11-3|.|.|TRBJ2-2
CASSLRTRSGELFF
TGTGCCAGCAGCTTGCGGACCCGATCCGGGGAGCTGTTTTTT
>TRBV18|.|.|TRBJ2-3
CASSPPSTDTQYF
TGTGCCAGCTCACCACCCAGCACAGATACGCAGTATTTT
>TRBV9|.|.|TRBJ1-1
CASSPPHVNVGTEAFF
TGTGCCAGCAGCCCCCCTCACGTGAATGTTGGGACTGAAGCTTTCTTT
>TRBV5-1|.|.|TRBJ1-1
CASSLGWENTEAFF
TGCGCCAGTAGCTTGGGCTGGGAGAACACTGAAGCTTTCTTT
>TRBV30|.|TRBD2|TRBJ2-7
CAWSVGASGSYEQYF
TGTGCCTGGAGTGTAGGGGCCAGCGGGAGCTACGAGCAGTACTTC
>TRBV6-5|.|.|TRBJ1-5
CASGGGNQPQHF
TGTGCCAGCGGGGGCGGCAATCAGCCCCAGCATTTT
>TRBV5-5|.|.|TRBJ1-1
CASTLHTEAFF
TGTGCCAGCACGCTCCACACTGAAGCTTTCTTT
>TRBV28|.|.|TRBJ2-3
CASSVRGGTDTQYF
TGTGCCAGCAGTGTAAGAGGGGGCACAGATACGCAGTATTTT
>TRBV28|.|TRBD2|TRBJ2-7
CASGFSGRYEQYF
TGTGCCAGCGGCTTTAGCGGGAGGTACGAGCAGTACTTC
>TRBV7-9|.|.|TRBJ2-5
CASSLGPNQETQYF
TGTGCCAGCAGTCTCGGGCCGAACCAAGAGACCCAGTACTTC
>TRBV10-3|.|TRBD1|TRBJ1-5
CAISESGQGVNQPQHF
TGTGCCATCAGTGAATCGGGACAGGGCGTCAATCAGCCCCAGCATTTT
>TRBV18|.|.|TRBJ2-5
CASSPNKETQYF
TGTGCCAGCTCACCGAACAAGGAGACCCAGTACTTC
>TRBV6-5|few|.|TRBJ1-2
CASSTLGLYGYTF
TGTGCCAGCAGCACCCTCGGCCTGTATGGCTACACCTTC
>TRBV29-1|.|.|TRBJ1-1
CSVAEGRTEAFF
TGCAGCGTTGCCGAGGGGAGGACTGAAGCTTTCTTT
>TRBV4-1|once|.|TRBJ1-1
CASSQGPGRTSNTEAFF
TGCGCCAGCAGCCAAGGTCCAGGGAGAACCTCCAACACTGAAGCTTTCTTT
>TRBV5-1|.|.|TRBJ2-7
CASSLMAGPSEQYF
TGCGCCAGCAGCTTGATGGCAGGGCCGTCGGAGCAGTACTTC
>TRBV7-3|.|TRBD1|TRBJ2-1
CASSLTGPTYNEQFF
TGTGCCAGCAGCTTGACAGGGCCCACCTACAATGAGCAGTTCTTC
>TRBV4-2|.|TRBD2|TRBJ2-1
CASSQVAGINEQFF
TGTGCCAGCAGCCAAGTAGCGGGGATCAATGAGCAGTTCTTC
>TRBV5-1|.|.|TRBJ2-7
CASSLPQLDEQYF
TGCGCCAGCAGCTTGCCCCAGCTCGACGAGCAGTACTTC
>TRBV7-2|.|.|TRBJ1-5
CASSLGGPNQPQHF
TGTGCCAGCAGCTTAGGGGGACCGAATCAGCCCCAGCATTTT
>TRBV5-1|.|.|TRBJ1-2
CASSLVQGGGYTF
TGCGCCAGCAGCTTGGTACAGGGAGGCGGCTACACCTTC
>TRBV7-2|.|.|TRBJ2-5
CASSSFRGADLQETQYF
TGTGCCAGCAGCTCCTTCCGGGGGGCCGACCTCCAAGAGACCCAGTACTTC
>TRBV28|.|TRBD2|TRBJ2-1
CASSLEGLAATYNEQFF
TGTGCCAGCAGTTTGGAGGGACTAGCAGCGACCTACAATGAGCAGTTCTTC
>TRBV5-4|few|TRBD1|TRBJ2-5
CASSRQRTGGETQYF
TGTGCCAGCAGCCGACAGAGGACAGGGGGCGAGACCCAGTACTTC
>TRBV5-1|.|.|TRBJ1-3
CASSPSEPHTIYF
TGCGCCAGCAGCCCCAGCGAACCACACACCATATATTTT
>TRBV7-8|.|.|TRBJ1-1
CASSLGGQGRTEAFF
TGTGCCAGCAGCTTAGGAGGGCAGGGTAGGACTGAAGCTTTCTTT
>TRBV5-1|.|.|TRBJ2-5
CASSPGTLGETQYF
TGCGCCAGCAGCCCCGGGACATTGGGAGAGACCCAGTACTTC
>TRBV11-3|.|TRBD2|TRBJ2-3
CASSPGLAWDTQYF
TGTGCCAGCAGCCCGGGACTAGCGTGGGATACGCAGTATTTT
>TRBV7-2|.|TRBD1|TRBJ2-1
CASSWAGTGGAVEQFF
TGTGCCAGCAGCTGGGCTGGGACAGGGGGCGCGGTTGAGCAGTTCTTC
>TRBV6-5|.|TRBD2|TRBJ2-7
CASSYYRGRASGEQYF
TGTGCCAGCAGTTATTATCGGGGGAGGGCCTCGGGCGAGCAGTACTTC
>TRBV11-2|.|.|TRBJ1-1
CASSLARPGTEAFF
TGTGCCAGCAGCTTAGCCCGCCCCGGGACTGAAGCTTTCTTT
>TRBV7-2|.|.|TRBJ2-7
CASSLSPVGTYEQYF
TGTGCCAGCAGCTTATCTCCAGTTGGGACCTACGAGCAGTACTTC
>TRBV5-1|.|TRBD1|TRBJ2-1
CASSSGQGSYNEQFF
TGCGCCAGCAGCTCGGGACAGGGATCCTACAATGAGCAGTTCTTC
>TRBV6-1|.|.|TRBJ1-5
CASSDPFRGNQPQHF
TGTGCCAGCAGTGACCCCTTCAGGGGTAATCAGCCCCAGCATTTT